The 20 T cell receptor beta chains below all came from one sample that was sequenced in a study of blood T cell repertoires in COVID-19. The assay was immunoSEQ multiplex PCR, and TCRdb's table has in-frame clones only and misses some. The sample lists about 190,000 clones, 84% occurring once. The sequencing sample was made of peripheral blood. The source of these receptors is a human donor in a cohort sampled during active COVID-19.

The chain couples TRBV28 to TRBJ2-3; D is possibly TRBD2 (6 bases). The CDR3 covers 14 residues. Trimming took off 2 bases at V and 11 bases at J, with 17 bases between the two ends. Germline loops: CDR1 MDHEN, CDR2 SYDVKM. CDR3 amino acids: CASSLQGGVLGQYF. In DNA form, the CDR3 reads TGTGCCAGCAGTTTACAGGGAGGAGTGTTGGGGCAGTATTTT.

The chain has TRBV3-1 (or the pseudogene TRBV3-2) and TRBJ2-3; TRBD2 matches 7 bases. This CDR3 comprises 17 residues. Germline V gene data show CDR1 as LGHDT and CDR2 as YNNKEL (reference sequence). V shed 4 bases, J shed 4 bases, and the junction held 14 bases outside the gene matches. Written as DNA, the CDR3 is TGTGCCAGCAGCCGATCCTTCCTAGGGAGGGTACCAGATACGCAGTATTTT. This translates into CASSRSFLGRVPDTQYF.

CDR3 in DNA: TGTGCCAGCATCGACAGTGTCGCCGGCTACACCTTC. It is translated as CASIDSVAGYTF. The chain uses TRBV6-5 and TRBJ1-2, with D tentatively TRBD1 (5 bases). Germline CDR1 MNHEY, CDR2 SVGAGI. The CDR3 runs to 12 residues. V was shortened by 7 bases and J by 8 bases, with 14 bases between the two germline ends.

The genes are TRBV5-1 and TRBJ2-5, with 10 bases matching TRBD2. Unmatched junction bases numbered 3, after V lost 6 bases and J lost 1 base. This CDR3 comprises 14 residues. The germline V gene encodes CDR1 SGHRS and CDR2 YFSETQ. This CDR3 reads CASNSGRRQETQYF. CDR3 coding DNA: TGCGCCAGCAATAGCGGGAGGCGCCAAGAGACCCAGTACTTC.

This chain links TRBV7-9 with TRBJ2-1, with D unresolved. There are 12 residues in the CDR3. CDR1 is SEHNR, CDR2 FQNEAQ, per germline (reference sequence). Trimming took 5 bases from V and 9 from J, leaving 11 bases between them. CDR3 protein: CASSLLTSEQFF. As DNA, the CDR3 is TGTGCCAGCAGCCTCTTGACAAGTGAGCAGTTCTTC. The variable domain in full, completed from reference TRBV7-9 and TRBJ2-1, reads DTGVSQNPRHKITKRGQNVTFRCDPISEHNRLYWYRQTLGQGPEFLTYFQNEAQLEKSRLLSDRFSAERPKGSFSTLEIQRTEQGDSAMYLCASSLLTSEQFFGPGTRLTVL.

J is TRBJ1-4 and V is TRBV30; D not certain. The length of the CDR3 is 15 residues. Germline assignment: CDR1 GTSNPN and CDR2 SVGIG (reference sequence). V lost 1 base and J lost 4, with 13 bases in between. CDR3 sequence reads: CAWSALTGVNEKLFF. The CDR3 DNA follows: TGTGCCTGGAGTGCCCTGACGGGAGTTAATGAAAAACTGTTTTTT.

V usage is TRBV11-2 and J usage is TRBJ1-2, with a possible D match to TRBD1 (6 bases). CDR3 length: 12 amino acids. Germline values: CDR1 SGHAT, CDR2 FQNNGV. V dropped 10 bases and J dropped 9 bases, with 18 bases sitting between them. CDR3 nucleotides: TGTGCCACGTACCCGGGACAAGGACGCTACACCTTC. The encoded protein is CATYPGQGRYTF.

This chain uses TRBV5-1 with TRBJ1-6, with 10 bases matching TRBD1. The CDR3 covers 16 residues. Germline V gene sequence: CDR1 SGHRS, CDR2 YFSETQ. With 3 bases clipped from V and 10 bases from J, the junction kept 10 bases outside the gene matches. In nucleotides, the CDR3 is TGCGCCAGCAGCTCTTCTCTTGGGACAGGGGCATCACCCCTCCACTTT. Protein product: CASSSSLGTGASPLHF.

V and J are TRBV2 and TRBJ2-1; 10 bases are a match to TRBD1. The CDR3 contains 14 residues. The V gene's germline CDR1 is SNHLY and CDR2 FYNNEI. Unmatched junction bases numbered 4, after V lost 6 bases and J lost 5 bases. The chain's CDR3 is CASRRGTGDNEQFF. DNA of the CDR3: TGTGCCAGCAGGAGAGGGACAGGGGACAATGAGCAGTTCTTC. Variable domain in full (rest from reference TRBV2 and TRBJ2-1): EPEVTQTPSHQVTQMGQEVILRCVPISNHLYFYWYRQILGQKVEFLVSFYNNEISEKSEIFDDQFSVERPDGSNFTLKIRSTKLEDSAMYFCASRRGTGDNEQFFGPGTRLTVL.

A few counts support this clone. The rearrangement uses TRBV4-1 and TRBJ2-5; 7 bases match TRBD2. V shed 3 bases, J shed 5 bases, and the junction held 6 bases outside the gene matches. The germline CDR1 and CDR2 sequences are MGHRA and YSYEKL. The CDR3 totals 14 residues. For the CDR3, the DNA is TGCGCCAGCAGCCACCTCACCGGGGGGGAGACCCAGTACTTC. It is translated as CASSHLTGGETQYF.

The chain has TRBV14 and TRBJ1-5, with D maybe TRBD1 (5 bases). The CDR3 consists of 13 residues. Germline V gene data show CDR1 as SGHDN and CDR2 as FVKESK. Trimming left V 6 bases short and J 5 bases short, with 11 bases between. DNA for the CDR3: TGTGCCAGCAGTCGGGGGAAGCATCAGCCCCAGCATTTT. This gives the protein CASSRGKHQPQHF.

The J gene is TRBJ2-1, the V gene TRBV7-8; 11 nucleotides match TRBD2. With 5 bases clipped from V and 0 bases from J, the junction kept 15 bases outside the gene matches. The CDR3 is made up of 20 amino acids. CDR1 and CDR2 (germline): SGHVS, FQNEAQ. CDR3 in amino acids: CASSGGAGTSGGRSYNEQFF. The CDR3, as DNA: TGTGCCAGCAGCGGAGGAGCCGGAACTAGCGGGGGCCGCTCCTACAATGAGCAGTTCTTC.

The genes are TRBV7-9 and TRBJ2-2; 7 bases map to TRBD2. This CDR3 has 16 amino acids. With 2 bases clipped from V and 4 bases from J, the junction kept 7 bases outside the gene matches. Per the germline V gene, CDR1 is SEHNR and CDR2 is FQNEAQ (reference sequence). As DNA, the CDR3 is TGTGCCAGCAGCTTAACGAGCGGGGTTCGCACCGGGGAGCTGTTTTTT. Protein sequence: CASSLTSGVRTGELFF. Full variable domain (remainder filled in from reference TRBV7-9 and TRBJ2-2): DTGVSQNPRHKITKRGQNVTFRCDPISEHNRLYWYRQTLGQGPEFLTYFQNEAQLEKSRLLSDRFSAERPKGSFSTLEIQRTEQGDSAMYLCASSLTSGVRTGELFFGEGSRLTVL.

The chain recombines TRBV16 with TRBJ1-5; D remains unclear. V was clipped by 1 base and J by 5 bases, with 9 bases between them. Germline CDR1 KGHSY, CDR2 FQNENV. The CDR3 runs to 14 residues. CDR3 nucleotide sequence: TGTGCCAGCAGCCAATTAATAGAATATCAGCCCCAGCATTTT. It is translated as CASSQLIEYQPQHF.

The rearrangement joins TRBV28 to TRBJ2-2, with 8 bases that match TRBD2. The V gene's germline CDR1 is MDHEN and CDR2 SYDVKM. There are 16 residues in the CDR3. The junction had 10 bases not matched to a gene; V was cut back by 4 bases and J by 6 bases. The CDR3 sequence: CASSSTSGLVAGELFF. The CDR3 nucleotides read TGTGCCAGCAGTTCAACCTCGGGACTAGTCGCCGGGGAGCTGTTTTTT.

The V gene is TRBV4-1, the J gene TRBJ2-1; 12 bases map to TRBD2. After removal of 5 bases from V and 1 base from J, the junction contained 0 bases not matched to a gene. This CDR3 has 15 residues. Germline CDR1 reads MGHRA; CDR2 reads YSYEKL. CDR3 protein: CASSTSGGSYNEQFF. The CDR3 DNA sequence: TGCGCCAGCAGCACTAGCGGGGGGTCCTACAATGAGCAGTTCTTC.

The genes are TRBV5-1 and TRBJ2-1; the D is unclear. This CDR3 has 12 residues. Trimming stripped 0 bases from V and 8 bases from J, with 6 bases between. The germline V gene has CDR1 SGHRS and CDR2 YFSETQ. This CDR3 is CASSLVRDEQFF. CDR3 nucleotide sequence: TGCGCCAGCAGCTTGGTTCGGGATGAGCAGTTCTTC.

This rearrangement joins TRBV19 to TRBJ1-5; 9 bases align to TRBD1. In germline, CDR1 is LNHDA, CDR2 SQIVND (reference sequence). Germline trimming cut 5 bases from V and 6 bases from J; bases unmatched to any gene: 8. The CDR3 sequence is 15 residues long. CDR3 sequence reads: CASSEDRGRSQPQHF. In DNA, the CDR3 is TGTGCCAGTAGTGAGGACAGGGGAAGGAGTCAGCCCCAGCATTTT.

This clone was found once. This chain joins TRBV27 and TRBJ1-5; 10 nucleotides line up with TRBD1. This CDR3 has 16 residues. From germline, CDR1 is MNHEY and CDR2 SMNVEV (reference sequence). V gave up 0 bases and J gave up 7 bases; unmatched junction bases: 6. CDR3: CASSLSGTGAYQPQHF. The DNA of the CDR3 is TGTGCCAGCAGTTTATCCGGGACAGGGGCCTACCAGCCCCAGCATTTT.

The rearrangement links TRBV19 to TRBJ2-3; D may be TRBD1 (7 bases). Germline CDR1 and CDR2: LNHDA and SQIVND (reference sequence). The CDR3 is 14 amino acids. Trimming removed 7 bases from V and 5 bases from J, with 16 bases in between. The CDR3 loop is CASNRGTAGDTQYF. DNA for the CDR3: TGTGCCAGTAACCGGGGGACAGCTGGAGATACGCAGTATTTT.